This T cell receptor (beta chain) stems from a study of blood T cell repertoires in COVID-19. Study overall: Samples representing acute and convalescent COVID-19 were sourced from the United States, Italy and Spain. T cells, B-cell-depleted T cells, or PBMCs supplied cDNA or gDNA.

The ends were cut back, 0 bases at V and 7 bases at J, with 12 bases in the middle. The germline gives CDR1 ENHRY, CDR2 SYGVKD. This CDR3 is 14 amino acids long. In the original analysis: Scientists estimated how many nucleated cells there were by amplifying reference gene primers. Clones were read by immunoSEQ multiplex PCR, and TCRdb kept only the in-frame ones, dropping some. V, J and clone size reflect that table, while D and trimming were determined from the DNA. The table records 90,000 to 120,000 clones, about 79% of them present only once. The sequencing input was peripheral blood. The receptor comes from a woman at least 80 years old with active or convalescent COVID-19. The V call is TRBV10-3, the J call TRBJ1-2; D might be TRBD1 (5 bases). The CDR3 is CAISESGGDGGYTF. DNA of the CDR3: TGTGCCATCAGTGAGTCAGGAGGGGACGGTGGCTACACCTTC.